This T cell receptor (beta chain) was retrieved from a study of CD8+ T cells in alopecia areata. About the study: Patients took tofacitinib for 6 to 18 months, followed by 6 drug-free months. Treated patients were scored for severity by percent of scalp affected.

The treatment here: oral pan-JAK inhibitor, 5-10 mg twice daily. The V gene's germline CDR1 is MNHEY and CDR2 SMNVEV (reference sequence). The CDR3 runs to 14 residues. Germline trimming cut 5 bases from V and 3 bases from J; bases unmatched to any gene: 6. Reverse transcribed after extraction, RNA yielded cDNA as the sequencing template. TCRdb keeps only in-frame clones here, not all; method: immunoSEQ multiplex PCR. The profile shows 180,000 or so clones, approximately 51% of them singletons. V gene TRBV27 combines with J gene TRBJ2-5; 7 nucleotides match TRBD1. The sequence came from a human donor with alopecia areata. The material sequenced was CD8+ T cells sorted from blood, taken around week 54, from a patient treated with tofacitinib. The CDR3 DNA is TGTGCCAGCAGTAACCGGGACAGCGAAGAGACCCAGTACTTC. Protein product: CASSNRDSEETQYF.